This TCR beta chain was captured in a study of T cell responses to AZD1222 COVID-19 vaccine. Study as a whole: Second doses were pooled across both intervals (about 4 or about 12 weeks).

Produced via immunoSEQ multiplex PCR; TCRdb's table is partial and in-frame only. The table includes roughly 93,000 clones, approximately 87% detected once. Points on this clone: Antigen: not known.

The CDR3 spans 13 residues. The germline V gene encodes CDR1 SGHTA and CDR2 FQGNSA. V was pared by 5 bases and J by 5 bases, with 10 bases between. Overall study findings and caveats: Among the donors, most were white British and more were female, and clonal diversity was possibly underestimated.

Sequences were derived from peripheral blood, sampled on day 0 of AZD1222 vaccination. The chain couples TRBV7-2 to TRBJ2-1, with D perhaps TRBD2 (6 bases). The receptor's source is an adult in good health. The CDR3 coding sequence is TGTGCCAGCAGCGCGGGACCAAACAATGAGCAGTTCTTC. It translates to CASSAGPNNEQFF.